This T cell receptor beta chain came from a study of blood T cell repertoires in COVID-19 (dated by TCRdb to 2018 to 2021). Regarding the study in general: The collaborator samples originated in the United States, Italy and Spain and spanned the acute and convalescent phases of COVID-19. Nearly every sample came with metadata listing a de-identified subject ID, COVID-19 status, age in years and sex. The material from the prospective study consisted of cDNA or gDNA derived from T cells, B-cell-depleted T cells, or PBMCs. The samples were drawn from two sources: the first 160 participants of the ongoing ImmuneRACE study, and over 1,000 subjects contributed by 6 global collaborators. The repertoires were made available in a free public database intended to serve as a resource for research on the immune response to SARS-CoV-2. The dataset comprised deeply sampled blood TCRbeta repertoires from subjects exposed to, actively infected with, or recovered from COVID-19. Where available, HLA class I and class II types were taken from metadata supplied by the sample provider and were not determined by assay-based typing. Study-wide findings and limitations: The quantity of clinical and demographic metadata differed by source and by participant and was supplied without curation.

TCRbeta CDR3 regions were amplified from genomic DNA by means of the immunoSEQ Assay, a bias-controlled multiplex PCR. Per the authors' processing: The number of nucleated cells in each sample was estimated from the amplification of reference gene primers within the assay. To quantify the absolute abundance of each unique TCRbeta CDR3 rearrangement, sequence reads were collapsed and filtered. For each sample, productive Simpson clonality was calculated as the square root of Simpson's diversity index across productive rearrangements. In TCRdb, the immuneACCESS table is reduced to in-frame sequences with V and J assigned. These tables do not hold every clone; where another copy was compared, an unresolved V gene accounts for under half, and the others remain unexplained. That table is the source of V, J and clone size, and D and trimming were worked out from the DNA. The sample table lists roughly 350,000 clones, about nine tenths of them with a count of one. The leading ten clones occupy about 7.3% of the sample.

V lost 2 bases and J lost 5 bases; the stretch between them is 13 bases long. Its CDR3 holds 15 amino acids, cysteine through phenylalanine. The DNA shown is the 45-base CDR3, in frame from base 1. For CDR1 and CDR2, the germline V gene lists SNHLY and FYNNEI. In regard to this clone: Its antigen remains undetermined. Base qualities were left out, and no much larger clone turns up one base away.

At one collaborating source in Seattle, patients were enrolled during active infection and were followed longitudinally through the course of disease. Whole blood was collected in K2EDTA tubes by collaborating institutions according to the institutions' own protocols. For TCRbeta analysis, collaborators shipped samples in one of three forms: frozen whole blood, isolated PBMCs, or DNA extracted from either of those sample types. The V gene is TRBV2 and the J gene is TRBJ1-5; TRBD1 is a possible D gene, resting on 5 matching bases. The source material was peripheral blood. This TCR came from a woman aged 70-85 years with COVID-19, enrolled during active disease. CDR3 protein: CASSERAGSDQPQHF. The DNA reads as follows: TGTGCCAGCAGTGAAAGGGCAGGGTCCGATCAGCCCCAGCATTTT. The CDR3 plus the reference TRBV2 and TRBJ1-5 genes for the other parts give the full variable domain: EPEVTQTPSHQVTQMGQEVILRCVPISNHLYFYWYRQILGQKVEFLVSFYNNEISEKSEIFDDQFSVERPDGSNFTLKIRSTKLEDSAMYFCASSERAGSDQPQHFGDGTRLSIL.